The present T cell receptor beta chain was sequenced within a study of blood T cell repertoires in COVID-19. The CDR3 totals 13 residues. V lost 3 bases and J lost 4, with 9 bases in between. Germline V CDR1 and CDR2: KGHDR, SFDVKD. Authors' methods: Using reference gene primer amplification, nucleated cell counts were estimated. Produced via immunoSEQ multiplex PCR; TCRdb's table is partial and in-frame only. That table is the source of V, J and clone size, and D and trimming were worked out from the DNA. This table has 250,000 to 300,000 clones, 70% to 90% appearing once. The rearrangement links TRBV24-1 to TRBJ2-7, with D maybe TRBD1 (5 bases). The sample taken for sequencing was peripheral blood. The sequence came from a woman aged 70-85 years with COVID-19, enrolled during active disease. The CDR3 DNA follows: TGTGCCACCAGTGATGGACACCTTTACGAGCAGTACTTC. The encoded protein is CATSDGHLYEQYF.